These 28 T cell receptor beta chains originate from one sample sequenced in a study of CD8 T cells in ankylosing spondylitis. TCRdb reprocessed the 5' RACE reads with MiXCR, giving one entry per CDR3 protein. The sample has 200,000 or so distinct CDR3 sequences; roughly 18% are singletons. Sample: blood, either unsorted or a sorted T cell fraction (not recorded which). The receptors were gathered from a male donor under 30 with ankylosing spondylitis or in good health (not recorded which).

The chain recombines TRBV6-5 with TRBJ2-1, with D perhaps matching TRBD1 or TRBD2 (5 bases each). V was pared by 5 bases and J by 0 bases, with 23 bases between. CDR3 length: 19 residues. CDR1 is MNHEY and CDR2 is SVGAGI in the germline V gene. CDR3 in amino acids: CASSPPTELATSSYNEQFF. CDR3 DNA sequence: TGTGCCAGCAGTCCACCGACAGAGCTAGCTACAAGCTCCTACAATGAGCAGTTCTTC.

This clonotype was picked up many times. The CDR3 DNA follows: TGCGCCAGCAGCTTCAGACAATCCTACGAGCAGTACTTC. Translating it yields CASSFRQSYEQYF. V gene TRBV5-1 combines with J gene TRBJ2-7, with D hard to call. The CDR3 consists of 13 residues. The V gene lost 2 bases and the J gene lost 1 base, with 7 bases spanning the gap. CDR1 and CDR2 from the germline V gene are SGHRS and YFSETQ.

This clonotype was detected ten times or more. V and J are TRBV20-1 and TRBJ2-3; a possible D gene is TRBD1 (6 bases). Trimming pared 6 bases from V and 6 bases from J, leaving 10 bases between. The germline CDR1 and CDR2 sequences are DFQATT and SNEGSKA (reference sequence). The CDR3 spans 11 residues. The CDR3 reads CSARRGDTQYF. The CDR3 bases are TGCAGTGCCCGCAGGGGTGATACGCAGTATTTT.

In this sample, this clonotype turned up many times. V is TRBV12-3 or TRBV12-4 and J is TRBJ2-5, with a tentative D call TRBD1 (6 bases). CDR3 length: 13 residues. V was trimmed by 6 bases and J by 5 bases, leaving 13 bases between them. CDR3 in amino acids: CASRPRTDETQYF. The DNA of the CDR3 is TGTGCCAGCAGGCCGAGGACAGACGAGACCCAGTACTTC.

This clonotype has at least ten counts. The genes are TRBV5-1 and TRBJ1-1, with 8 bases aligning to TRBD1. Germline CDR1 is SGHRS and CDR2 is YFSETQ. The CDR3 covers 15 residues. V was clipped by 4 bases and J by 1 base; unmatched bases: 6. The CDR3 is CASSPDRGKNTEAFF. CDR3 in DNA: TGCGCCAGCAGCCCTGACAGGGGTAAGAACACTGAAGCTTTCTTT.

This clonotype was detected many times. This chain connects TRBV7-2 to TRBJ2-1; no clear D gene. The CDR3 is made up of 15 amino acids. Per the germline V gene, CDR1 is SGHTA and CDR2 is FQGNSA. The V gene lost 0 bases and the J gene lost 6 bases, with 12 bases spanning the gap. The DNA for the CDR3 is TGTGCCAGCAGCTTAGCGGCTACCCGGTTCAATGAGCAGTTCTTC. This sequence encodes CASSLAATRFNEQFF.

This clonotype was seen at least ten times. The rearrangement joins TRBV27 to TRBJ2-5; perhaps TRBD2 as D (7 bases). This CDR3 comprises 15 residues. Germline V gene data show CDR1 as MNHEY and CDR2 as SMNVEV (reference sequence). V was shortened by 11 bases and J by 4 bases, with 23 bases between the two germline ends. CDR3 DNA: TGTGCCGGGGGGGCGGCGGGGGTGGAAGGAGAGACCCAGTACTTC. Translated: CAGGAAGVEGETQYF.

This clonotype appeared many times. The CDR3 coding sequence is TGTGCCAGCAGCGCCGGATTAGACAGGTGGGGCACTGAAGCTTTCTTT. The encoded protein is CASSAGLDRWGTEAFF. The V call is TRBV9, the J call TRBJ1-1, with a weak D call TRBD1 (6 bases). CDR3 size: 16 residues. Trimming left V 3 bases short and J 4 bases short, with 19 bases between. The germline V gene encodes CDR1 SGDLS and CDR2 YYNGEE.

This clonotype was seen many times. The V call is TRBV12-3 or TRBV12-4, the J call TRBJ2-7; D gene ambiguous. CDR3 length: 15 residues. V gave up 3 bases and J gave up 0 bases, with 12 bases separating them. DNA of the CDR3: TGTGCCAGCAGTTTCGCTAGGTTGCGCTCCTACGAGCAGTACTTC. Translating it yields CASSFARLRSYEQYF.

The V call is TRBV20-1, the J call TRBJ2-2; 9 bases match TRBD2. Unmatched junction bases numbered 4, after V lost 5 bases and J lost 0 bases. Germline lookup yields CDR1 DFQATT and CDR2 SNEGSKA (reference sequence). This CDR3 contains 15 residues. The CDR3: CSAGRGGTNTGELFF. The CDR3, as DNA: TGCAGTGCTGGGCGGGGGGGCACGAACACCGGGGAGCTGTTTTTT.

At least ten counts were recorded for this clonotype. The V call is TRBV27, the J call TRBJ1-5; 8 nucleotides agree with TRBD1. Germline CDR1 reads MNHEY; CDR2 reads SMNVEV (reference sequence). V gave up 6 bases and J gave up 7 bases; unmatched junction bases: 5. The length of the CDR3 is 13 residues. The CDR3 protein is CASRTGGLQPQHF. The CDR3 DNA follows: TGTGCCAGCAGAACAGGGGGGCTACAGCCCCAGCATTTT.

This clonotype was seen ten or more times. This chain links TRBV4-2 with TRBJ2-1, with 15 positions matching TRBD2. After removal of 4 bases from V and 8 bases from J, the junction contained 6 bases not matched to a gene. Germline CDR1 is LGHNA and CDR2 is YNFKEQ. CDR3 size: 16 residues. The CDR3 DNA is TGTGCCAGCAGCCGCAGGACTAGCGGGAGGGTAGATGAGCAGTTCTTC. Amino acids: CASSRRTSGRVDEQFF.

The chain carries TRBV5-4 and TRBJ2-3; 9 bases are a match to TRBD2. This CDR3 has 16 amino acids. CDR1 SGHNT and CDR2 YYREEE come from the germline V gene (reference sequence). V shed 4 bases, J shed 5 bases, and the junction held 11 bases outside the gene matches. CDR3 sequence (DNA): TGTGCCAGCAGCCGCACTAGCGGGTCAACCCTAGATACGCAGTATTTT. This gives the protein CASSRTSGSTLDTQYF.

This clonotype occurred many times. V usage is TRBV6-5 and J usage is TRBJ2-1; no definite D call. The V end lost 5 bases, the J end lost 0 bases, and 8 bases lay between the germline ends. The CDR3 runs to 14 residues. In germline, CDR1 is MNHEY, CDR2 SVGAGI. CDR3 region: CASSLMDSYNEQFF. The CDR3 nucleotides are TGTGCCAGCAGTCTTATGGACTCCTACAATGAGCAGTTCTTC.

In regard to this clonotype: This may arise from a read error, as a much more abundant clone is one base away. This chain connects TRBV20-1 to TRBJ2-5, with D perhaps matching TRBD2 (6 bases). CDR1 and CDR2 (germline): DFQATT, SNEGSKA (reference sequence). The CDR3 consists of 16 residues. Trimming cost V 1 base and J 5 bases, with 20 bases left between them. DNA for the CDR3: TGCAGTGCTAGAGCTCATCTTCGGGGGTTCGGGGAGACCCAGTACTTC. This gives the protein CSARAHLRGFGETQYF.

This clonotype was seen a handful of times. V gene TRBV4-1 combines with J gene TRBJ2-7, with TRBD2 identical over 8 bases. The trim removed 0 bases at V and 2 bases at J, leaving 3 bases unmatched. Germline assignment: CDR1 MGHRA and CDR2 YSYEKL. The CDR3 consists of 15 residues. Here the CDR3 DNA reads TGCGCCAGCAGCCAAGATGGAGCGGGAGCCTACGAGCAGTACTTC. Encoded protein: CASSQDGAGAYEQYF.

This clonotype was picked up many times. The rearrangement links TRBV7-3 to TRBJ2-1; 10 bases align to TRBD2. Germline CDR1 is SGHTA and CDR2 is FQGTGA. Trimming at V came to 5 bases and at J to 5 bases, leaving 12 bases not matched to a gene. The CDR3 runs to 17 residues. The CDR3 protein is CASSPRAGTSANNEQFF. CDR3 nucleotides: TGTGCCAGCAGCCCAAGAGCCGGGACTAGCGCAAACAATGAGCAGTTCTTC.

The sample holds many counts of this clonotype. The CDR3: CSVLDPPVYGYTF. In DNA form, the CDR3 reads TGCAGCGTTCTGGACCCCCCGGTATATGGCTACACCTTC. The chain joins TRBV29-1 to TRBJ1-2; unclear D gene. The CDR3 has 13 amino acids. Trimming cost V 5 bases and J 5 bases, with 15 bases left between them. Germline V CDR1 and CDR2: SQVTM, ANQGSEA. The whole variable domain, filled in from reference TRBV29-1 and TRBJ1-2, reads SAVISQKPSRDICQRGTSLTIQCQVDSQVTMMFWYRQQPGQSLTLIATANQGSEATYESGFVIDKFPISRPNLTFSTLTVSNMSPEDSSIYLCSVLDPPVYGYTFGSGTRLTVV.

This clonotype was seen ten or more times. The CDR3 sequence is CASSREHEQFF. The DNA for the CDR3 is TGTGCCAGCAGCCGGGAGCATGAGCAGTTCTTC. The chain couples TRBV7-2 to TRBJ2-1, with D possibly matching TRBD2 (6 bases). The germline V and J ends were trimmed by 5 bases and 8 bases, with 7 bases remaining between them. The CDR3 extends over 11 amino acids. CDR1 is SGHTA and CDR2 is FQGNSA in the germline V gene.

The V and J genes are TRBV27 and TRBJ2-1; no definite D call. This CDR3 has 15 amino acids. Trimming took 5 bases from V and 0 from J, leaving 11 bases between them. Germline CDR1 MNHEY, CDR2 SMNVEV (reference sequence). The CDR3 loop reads CASSETPSSYNEQFF. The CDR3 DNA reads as TGTGCCAGCAGTGAAACGCCGAGCTCCTACAATGAGCAGTTCTTC.

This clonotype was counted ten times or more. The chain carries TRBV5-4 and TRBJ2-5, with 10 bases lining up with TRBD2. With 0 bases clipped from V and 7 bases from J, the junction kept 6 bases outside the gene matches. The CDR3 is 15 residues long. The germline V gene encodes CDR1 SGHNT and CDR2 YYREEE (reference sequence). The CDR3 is CASSLEREGQGTQYF. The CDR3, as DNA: TGTGCCAGCAGCTTGGAGCGGGAGGGCCAGGGGACCCAGTACTTC.

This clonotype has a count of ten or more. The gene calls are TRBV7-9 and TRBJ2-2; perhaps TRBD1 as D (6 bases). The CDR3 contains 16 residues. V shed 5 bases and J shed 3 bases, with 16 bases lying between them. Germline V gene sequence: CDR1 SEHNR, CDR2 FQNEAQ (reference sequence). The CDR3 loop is CASSELPNRDTGELFF. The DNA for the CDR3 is TGTGCCAGCAGCGAACTCCCAAACAGGGACACCGGGGAGCTGTTTTTT.

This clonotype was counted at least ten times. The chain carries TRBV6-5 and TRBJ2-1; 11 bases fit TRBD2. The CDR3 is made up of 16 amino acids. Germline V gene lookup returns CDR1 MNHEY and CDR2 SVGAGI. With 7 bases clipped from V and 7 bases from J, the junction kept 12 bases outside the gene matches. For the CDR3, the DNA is TGTGCCAGCAAATACTCTAGCGGGAGGTCGGGGAATGAGCAGTTCTTC. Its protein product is CASKYSSGRSGNEQFF.

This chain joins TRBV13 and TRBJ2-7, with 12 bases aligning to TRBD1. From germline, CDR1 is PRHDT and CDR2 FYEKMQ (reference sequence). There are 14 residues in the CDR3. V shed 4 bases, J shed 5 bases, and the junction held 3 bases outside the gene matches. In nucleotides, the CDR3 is TGTGCCAGCAGCTGGGGACAGGGGGCTGACGAGCAGTACGTC. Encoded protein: CASSWGQGADEQYV.

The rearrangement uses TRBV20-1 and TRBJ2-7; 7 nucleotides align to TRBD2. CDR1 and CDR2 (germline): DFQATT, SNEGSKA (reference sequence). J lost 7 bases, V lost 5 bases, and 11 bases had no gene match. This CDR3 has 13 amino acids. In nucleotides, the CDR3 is TGCAGTGCTTCCAGGACTAGGATGGGGGAGCAGTACGTC. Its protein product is CSASRTRMGEQYV.

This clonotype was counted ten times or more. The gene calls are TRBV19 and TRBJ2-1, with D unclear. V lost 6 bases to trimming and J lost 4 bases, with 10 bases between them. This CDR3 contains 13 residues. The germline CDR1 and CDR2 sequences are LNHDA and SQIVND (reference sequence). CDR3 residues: CASSLPPYNEQFF. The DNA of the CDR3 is TGTGCCAGTAGCCTTCCACCATACAATGAGCAGTTCTTC.

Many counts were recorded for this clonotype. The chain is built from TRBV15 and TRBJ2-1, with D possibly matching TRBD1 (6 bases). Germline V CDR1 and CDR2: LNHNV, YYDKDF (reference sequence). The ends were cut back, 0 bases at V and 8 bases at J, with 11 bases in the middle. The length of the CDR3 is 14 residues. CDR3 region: CATSREGGVHEQFF. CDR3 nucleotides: TGTGCCACCAGCAGAGAAGGGGGAGTTCATGAGCAGTTCTTC.

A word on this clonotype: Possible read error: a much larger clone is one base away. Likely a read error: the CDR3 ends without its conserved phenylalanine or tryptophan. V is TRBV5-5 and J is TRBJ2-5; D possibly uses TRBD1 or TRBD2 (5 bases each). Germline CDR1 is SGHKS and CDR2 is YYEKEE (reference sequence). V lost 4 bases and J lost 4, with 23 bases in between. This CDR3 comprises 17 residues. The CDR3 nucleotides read TGTGCCAGCAGCCGTTATTTGGGACCGACCCCGGGAGAGACCCAGTACCTC. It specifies CASSRYLGPTPGETQYL.